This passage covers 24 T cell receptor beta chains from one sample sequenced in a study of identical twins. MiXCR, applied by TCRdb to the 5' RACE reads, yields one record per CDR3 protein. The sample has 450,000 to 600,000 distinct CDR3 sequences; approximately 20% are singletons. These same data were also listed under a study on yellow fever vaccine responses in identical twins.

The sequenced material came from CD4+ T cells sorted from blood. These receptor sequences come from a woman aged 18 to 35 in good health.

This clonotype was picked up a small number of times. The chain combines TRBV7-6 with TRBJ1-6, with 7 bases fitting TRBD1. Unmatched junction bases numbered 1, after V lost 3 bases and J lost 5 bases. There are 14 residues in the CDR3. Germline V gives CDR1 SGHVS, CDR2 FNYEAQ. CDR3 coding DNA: TGTGCCAGCAGCTTGGACAGGAATAATTCACCCCTCCACTTT. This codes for CASSLDRNNSPLHF.

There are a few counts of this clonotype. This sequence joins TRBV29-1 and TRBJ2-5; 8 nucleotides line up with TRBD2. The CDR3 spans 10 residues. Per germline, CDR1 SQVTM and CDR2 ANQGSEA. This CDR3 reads CTGGEETQYF. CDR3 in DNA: TGCACGGGGGGGGAAGAGACCCAGTACTTC.

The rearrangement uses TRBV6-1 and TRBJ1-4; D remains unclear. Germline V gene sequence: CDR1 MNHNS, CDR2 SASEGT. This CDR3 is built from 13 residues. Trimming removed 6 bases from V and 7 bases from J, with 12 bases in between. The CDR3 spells CASREAPPEKLFF. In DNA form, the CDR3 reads TGTGCCAGCAGGGAGGCGCCACCTGAAAAACTGTTTTTT.

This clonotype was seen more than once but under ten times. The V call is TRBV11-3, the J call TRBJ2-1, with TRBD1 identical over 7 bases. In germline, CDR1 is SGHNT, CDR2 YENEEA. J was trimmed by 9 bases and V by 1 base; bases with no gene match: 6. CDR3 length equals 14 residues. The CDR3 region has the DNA TGTGCCAGCAGCTTAGTTGGACAGGTTGGTGAGCAGTTCTTC. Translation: CASSLVGQVGEQFF.

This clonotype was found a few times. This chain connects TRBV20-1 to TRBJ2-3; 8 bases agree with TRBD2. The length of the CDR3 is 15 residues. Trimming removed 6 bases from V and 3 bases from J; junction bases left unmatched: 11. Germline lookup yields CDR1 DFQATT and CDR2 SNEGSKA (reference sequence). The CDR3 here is CSALAGGRGTDTQYF. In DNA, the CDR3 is TGCAGTGCGCTGGCGGGAGGAAGGGGAACAGATACGCAGTATTTT.

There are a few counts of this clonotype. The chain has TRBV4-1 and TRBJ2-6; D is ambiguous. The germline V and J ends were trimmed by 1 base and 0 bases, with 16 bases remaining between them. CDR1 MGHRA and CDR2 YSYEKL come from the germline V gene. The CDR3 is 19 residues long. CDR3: CASSQAHGTTLSGANVLTF. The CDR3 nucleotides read TGCGCCAGCAGCCAAGCCCACGGAACCACCCTCTCTGGGGCCAACGTCCTGACTTTC.

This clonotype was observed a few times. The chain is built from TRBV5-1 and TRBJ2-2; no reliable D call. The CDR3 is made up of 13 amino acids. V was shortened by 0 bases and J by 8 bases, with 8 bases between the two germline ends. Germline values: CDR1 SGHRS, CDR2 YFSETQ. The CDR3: CASSLASFGELFF. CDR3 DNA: TGCGCCAGCAGCTTGGCGAGTTTTGGGGAGCTGTTTTTT.

The CDR3 coding sequence is TGTGCCAGCAGCCCCCGGAGAAGCAATCAGCCCCAGCATTTT. Protein product: CASSPRRSNQPQHF. This chain uses TRBV5-8 with TRBJ1-5; D ambiguous. Germline V gene lookup returns CDR1 SGHTS and CDR2 YDEGEE. The length of the CDR3 is 14 residues. Trimming removed 4 bases at V and 1 base at J, with 9 bases between.

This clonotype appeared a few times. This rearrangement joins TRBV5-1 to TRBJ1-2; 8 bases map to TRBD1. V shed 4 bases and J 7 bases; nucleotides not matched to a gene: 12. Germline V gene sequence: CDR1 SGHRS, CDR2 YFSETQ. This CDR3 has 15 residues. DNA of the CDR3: TGCGCCAGCAGCAACTCGACAGGGGCGGCCGGTGGCTACACCTTC. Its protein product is CASSNSTGAAGGYTF.

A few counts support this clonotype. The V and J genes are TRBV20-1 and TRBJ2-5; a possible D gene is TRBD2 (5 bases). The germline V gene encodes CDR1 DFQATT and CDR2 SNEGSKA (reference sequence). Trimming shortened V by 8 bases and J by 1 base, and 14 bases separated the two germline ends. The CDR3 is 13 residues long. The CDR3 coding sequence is TGCAGTTCCCTCGGACTTTCCCAAGAGACCCAGTACTTC. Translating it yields CSSLGLSQETQYF.

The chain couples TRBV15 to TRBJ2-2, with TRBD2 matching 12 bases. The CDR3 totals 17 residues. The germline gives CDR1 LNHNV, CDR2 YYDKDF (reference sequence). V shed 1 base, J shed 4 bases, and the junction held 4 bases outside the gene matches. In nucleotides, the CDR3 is TGTGCCACCAGCAGAGGAGCGACTAGCGGGAGCACCGGGGAGCTGTTTTTT. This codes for CATSRGATSGSTGELFF.

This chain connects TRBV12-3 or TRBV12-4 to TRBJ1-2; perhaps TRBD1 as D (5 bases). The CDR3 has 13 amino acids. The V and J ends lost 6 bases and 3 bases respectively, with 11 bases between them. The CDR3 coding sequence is TGTGCCAGCAGCCCCAGGGACTACTATGGCTACACCTTC. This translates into CASSPRDYYGYTF.

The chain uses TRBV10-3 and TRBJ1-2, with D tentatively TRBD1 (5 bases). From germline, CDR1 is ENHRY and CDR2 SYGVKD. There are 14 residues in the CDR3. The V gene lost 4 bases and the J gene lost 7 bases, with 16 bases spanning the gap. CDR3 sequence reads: CAISASTARGGYTF. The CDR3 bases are TGTGCCATCAGTGCCTCGACAGCAAGGGGTGGCTACACCTTC.

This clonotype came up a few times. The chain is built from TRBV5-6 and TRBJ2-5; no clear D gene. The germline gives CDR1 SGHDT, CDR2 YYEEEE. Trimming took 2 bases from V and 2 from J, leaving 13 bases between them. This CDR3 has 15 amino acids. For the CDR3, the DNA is TGTGCCAGCAGCTTCATCACCGACTCTCAAGAGACCCAGTACTTC. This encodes CASSFITDSQETQYF. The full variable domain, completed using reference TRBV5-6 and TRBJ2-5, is DAGVTQSPTHLIKTRGQQVTLRCSPKSGHDTVSWYQQALGQGPQFIFQYYEEEERQRGNFPDRFSGHQFPNYSSELNVNALLLGDSALYLCASSFITDSQETQYFGPGTRLLVL.

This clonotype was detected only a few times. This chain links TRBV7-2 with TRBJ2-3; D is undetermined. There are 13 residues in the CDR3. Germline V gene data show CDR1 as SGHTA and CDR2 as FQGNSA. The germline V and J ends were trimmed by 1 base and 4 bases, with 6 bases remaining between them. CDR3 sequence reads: CASSLVIPDTQYF. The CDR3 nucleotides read TGTGCCAGCAGCTTAGTTATCCCAGATACGCAGTATTTT.

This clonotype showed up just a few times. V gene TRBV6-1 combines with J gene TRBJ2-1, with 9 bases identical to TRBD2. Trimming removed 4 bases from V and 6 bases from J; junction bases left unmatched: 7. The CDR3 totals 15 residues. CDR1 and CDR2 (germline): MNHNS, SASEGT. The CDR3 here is CASSVAGGFRNEQFF. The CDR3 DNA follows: TGTGCCAGCAGTGTTGCGGGAGGGTTTCGCAATGAGCAGTTCTTC.

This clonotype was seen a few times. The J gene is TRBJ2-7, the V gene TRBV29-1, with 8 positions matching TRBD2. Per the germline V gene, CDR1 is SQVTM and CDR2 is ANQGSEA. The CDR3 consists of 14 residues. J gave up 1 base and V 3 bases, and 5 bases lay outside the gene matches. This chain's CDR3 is CSVDPIAGSYEQYF. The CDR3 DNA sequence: TGCAGCGTTGACCCTATAGCGGGGTCCTACGAGCAGTACTTC.

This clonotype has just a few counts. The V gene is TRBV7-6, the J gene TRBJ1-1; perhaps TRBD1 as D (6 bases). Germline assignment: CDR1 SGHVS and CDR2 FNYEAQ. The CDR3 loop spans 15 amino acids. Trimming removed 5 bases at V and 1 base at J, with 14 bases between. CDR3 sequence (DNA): TGTGCCAGCAGCCCCCAGGAGGGGGGGAACACTGAAGCTTTCTTT. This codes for CASSPQEGGNTEAFF.

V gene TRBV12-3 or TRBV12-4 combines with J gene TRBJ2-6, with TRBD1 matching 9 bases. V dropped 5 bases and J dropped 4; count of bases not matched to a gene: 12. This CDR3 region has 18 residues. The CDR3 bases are TGTGCCAGCAGTCCTAATCCGGGACAGGGCCCCGGGGCCAACGTCCTGACTTTC. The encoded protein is CASSPNPGQGPGANVLTF.

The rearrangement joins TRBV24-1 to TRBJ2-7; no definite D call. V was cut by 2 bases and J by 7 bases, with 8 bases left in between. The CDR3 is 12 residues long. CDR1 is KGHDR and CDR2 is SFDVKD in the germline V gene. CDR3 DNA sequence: TGTGCCACCAGTGATTCCAGAGAAGAGCAGTACTTC. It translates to CATSDSREEQYF.

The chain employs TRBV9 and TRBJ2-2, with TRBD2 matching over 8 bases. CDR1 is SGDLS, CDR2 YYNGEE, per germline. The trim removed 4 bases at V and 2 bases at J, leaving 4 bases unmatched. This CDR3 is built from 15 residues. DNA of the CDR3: TGTGCCAGCAGCTCGGGGGGGCTCAACACCGGGGAGCTGTTTTTT. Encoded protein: CASSSGGLNTGELFF.

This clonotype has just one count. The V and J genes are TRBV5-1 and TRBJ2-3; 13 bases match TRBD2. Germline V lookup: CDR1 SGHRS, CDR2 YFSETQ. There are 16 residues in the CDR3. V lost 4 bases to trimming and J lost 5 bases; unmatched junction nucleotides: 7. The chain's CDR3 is CASSRKGLAGVDTQYF. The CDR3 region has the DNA TGCGCCAGCAGCAGAAAAGGACTAGCGGGAGTAGATACGCAGTATTTT.

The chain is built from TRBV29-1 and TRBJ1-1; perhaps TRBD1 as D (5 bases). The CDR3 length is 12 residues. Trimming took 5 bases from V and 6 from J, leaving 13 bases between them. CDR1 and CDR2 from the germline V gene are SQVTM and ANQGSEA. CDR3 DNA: TGCAGCGTTAAAGGTGGGGGACCTGAAGCTTTCTTT. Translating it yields CSVKGGGPEAFF.

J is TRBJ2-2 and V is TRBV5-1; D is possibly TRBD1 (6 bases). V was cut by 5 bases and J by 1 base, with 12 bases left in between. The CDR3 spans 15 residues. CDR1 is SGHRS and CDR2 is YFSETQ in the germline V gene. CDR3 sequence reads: CASRSPRGNTGELFF. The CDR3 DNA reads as TGCGCCAGCAGATCGCCCAGGGGGAACACCGGGGAGCTGTTTTTT.